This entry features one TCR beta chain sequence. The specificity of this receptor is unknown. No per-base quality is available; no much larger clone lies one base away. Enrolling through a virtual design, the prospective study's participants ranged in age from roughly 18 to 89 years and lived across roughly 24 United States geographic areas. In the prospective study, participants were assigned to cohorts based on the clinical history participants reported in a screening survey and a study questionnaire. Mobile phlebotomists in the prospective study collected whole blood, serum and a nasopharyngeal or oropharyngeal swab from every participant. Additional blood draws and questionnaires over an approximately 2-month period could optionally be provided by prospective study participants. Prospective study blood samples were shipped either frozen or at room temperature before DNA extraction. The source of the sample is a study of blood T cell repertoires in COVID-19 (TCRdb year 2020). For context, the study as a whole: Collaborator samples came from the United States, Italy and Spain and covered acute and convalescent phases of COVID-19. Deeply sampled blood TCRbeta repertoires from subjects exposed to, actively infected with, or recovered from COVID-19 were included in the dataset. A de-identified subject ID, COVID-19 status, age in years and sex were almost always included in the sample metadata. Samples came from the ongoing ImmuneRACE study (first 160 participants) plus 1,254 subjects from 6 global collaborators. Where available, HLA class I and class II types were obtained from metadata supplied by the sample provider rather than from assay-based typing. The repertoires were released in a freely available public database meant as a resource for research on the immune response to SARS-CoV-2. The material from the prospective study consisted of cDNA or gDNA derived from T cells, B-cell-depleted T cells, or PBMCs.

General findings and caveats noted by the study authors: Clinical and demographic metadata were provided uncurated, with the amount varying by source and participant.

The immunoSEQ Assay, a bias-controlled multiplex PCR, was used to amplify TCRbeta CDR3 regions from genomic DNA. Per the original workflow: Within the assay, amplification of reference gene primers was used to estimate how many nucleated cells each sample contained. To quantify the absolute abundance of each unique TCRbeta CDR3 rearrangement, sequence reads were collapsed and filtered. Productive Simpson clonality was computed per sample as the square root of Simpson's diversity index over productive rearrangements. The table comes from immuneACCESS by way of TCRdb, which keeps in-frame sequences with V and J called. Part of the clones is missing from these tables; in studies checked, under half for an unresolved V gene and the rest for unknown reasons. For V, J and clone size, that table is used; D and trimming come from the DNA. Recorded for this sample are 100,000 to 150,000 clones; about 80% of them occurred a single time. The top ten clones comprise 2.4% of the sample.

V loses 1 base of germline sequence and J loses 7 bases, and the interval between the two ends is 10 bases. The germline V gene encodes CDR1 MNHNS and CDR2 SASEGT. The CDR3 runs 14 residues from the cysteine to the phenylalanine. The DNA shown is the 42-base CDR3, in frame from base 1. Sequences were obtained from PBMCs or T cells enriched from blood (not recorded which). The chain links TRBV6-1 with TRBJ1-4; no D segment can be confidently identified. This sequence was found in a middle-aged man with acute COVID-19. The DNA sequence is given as TGTGCCAGCAGTGAAGGGTCGGGAGGTGAAAAACTGTTTTTT. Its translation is CASSEGSGGEKLFF.